This T cell receptor beta chain was sequenced for a study of cytomegalovirus exposure and HLA in healthy donors. PCR was performed using 60 Vbeta and 13 Jbeta primers. This table comes from immunoSEQ multiplex PCR, and its TCRdb copy is limited to in-frame clones, with some not included. This sample has about 160,000 clones; around three quarters occur once, and the top ten carry about 13%. Worth noting for this clone: Its antigen remains unidentified.

Study conclusions and caveats: Later analysis showed most CMV-associated TCR beta chains appearing HLA-restricted.

The CDR3 extends over 16 amino acids. The ends were cut back, 0 bases at V and 1 base at J, with 12 bases in the middle. Germline V lookup: CDR1 LGHNA, CDR2 YNFKEQ. The TCR comes from a middle-aged man in good health and CMV-seropositive. The genes are TRBV4-2 and TRBJ1-1, with D tentatively TRBD1 (5 bases). Sequencing was carried out using PBMCs. CDR3 coding DNA: TGTGCCAGCAGCCAAGATATGGGGGGTCGGAACACTGAAGCTTTCTTT. Its translation is CASSQDMGGRNTEAFF.